Following are 22 T cell receptor beta chains from one sample sequenced in a study of blood T cell repertoires in COVID-19 (dated by TCRdb to the early 2020s). The library was obtained by the immunoSEQ multiplex PCR assay. Sourced from immuneACCESS, this table was stored by TCRdb with only in-frame sequences that have V and J called. A share of the clones is absent; for the studies checked, an unresolved V gene accounts for under half, and the remainder has no known explanation. For this sample the table gives over 200,000 clones, of which about 85% were detected only once. In total, the top ten clones hold about a tenth of the sample. Source material: PBMCs or T cells enriched from blood (not recorded which). The receptors were gathered from a man in his thirties or forties who had recovered from COVID-19.

The J gene is TRBJ2-3, the V gene TRBV6-5; D gene uncertain. Looked up from germline, CDR1 is MNHEY and CDR2 is SVGAGI. The CDR3 covers 15 residues. V was clipped by 0 bases and J by 3 bases, with 10 bases between them. CDR3 coding DNA: TGTGCCAGCAGTTACTCGGGCGTTTTGACAGATACGCAGTATTTT. As protein: CASSYSGVLTDTQYF.

The rearrangement joins TRBV7-2 to TRBJ1-2; perhaps TRBD1 as D (6 bases). Germline V gene lookup returns CDR1 SGHTA and CDR2 FQGNSA. V was clipped by 1 base and J by 3 bases, with 12 bases between them. The length of the CDR3 is 15 residues. The CDR3 DNA sequence: TGTGCCAGCAGCTTAGGGGCAGGGGTTGACTATGGCTACACCTTC. This sequence encodes CASSLGAGVDYGYTF.

J is TRBJ2-1 and V is TRBV21-1; the table's D call, TRBD1, was not checked against the DNA. TRBV21-1 is a pseudogene locus. The length of the CDR3 is 15 residues. CDR3 residues: CASRGRMDLDNEQFF. Written as DNA, the CDR3 is TGTGCCAGCAGGGGCCGGATGGATTTGGACAATGAGCAGTTCTTC.

CDR3 residues: CASSLAIRRDGTDTQYF. CDR3 bases: TGTGCCAGCAGCTTAGCCATTCGGCGGGACGGCACAGATACGCAGTATTTT. The chain couples TRBV11-3 to TRBJ2-3; a possible D gene is TRBD2 (6 bases). The CDR3 loop spans 17 amino acids. Germline CDR1 reads SGHNT; CDR2 reads YENEEA. V was cut by 1 base and J by 1 base, with 15 bases left in between. Complete variable domain (other parts from reference TRBV11-3 and TRBJ2-3): EAGVVQSPRYKIIEKKQPVAFWCNPISGHNTLYWYLQNLGQGPELLIRYENEEAVDDSQLPKDRFSAERLKGVDSTLKIQPAELGDSAVYLCASSLAIRRDGTDTQYFGPGTRLTVL.

The chain combines TRBV19 with TRBJ1-5; unclear D gene. CDR1 is LNHDA and CDR2 is SQIVND in the germline V gene (reference sequence). The V and J ends lost 5 bases and 3 bases respectively, with 23 bases between them. CDR3 length: 18 residues. This CDR3 is CASSPWTYDLSYNQPQHF. DNA of the CDR3: TGTGCCAGTAGTCCCTGGACTTACGACCTCTCATACAATCAGCCCCAGCATTTT.

V gene TRBV10-3 combines with J gene TRBJ1-5; the D gene is possibly TRBD1 (5 bases). Trimming stripped 8 bases from V and 6 bases from J, with 11 bases between. The CDR3 extends over 12 amino acids. CDR1 ENHRY and CDR2 SYGVKD come from the germline V gene. CDR3 loop: CAIGGVFQPQHF. The CDR3 DNA is TGTGCCATCGGGGGGGTTTTTCAGCCCCAGCATTTT.

The chain is built from TRBV14 and TRBJ2-7; 9 bases map to TRBD1. V lost 2 bases, J lost 5 bases, and 13 bases stayed unmatched. The CDR3 has 17 amino acids. In germline, CDR1 is SGHDN, CDR2 FVKESK. The CDR3 here is CASSQIKPRDRAHEQYF. The DNA for the CDR3 is TGTGCCAGCAGCCAAATTAAGCCGCGGGACAGGGCCCACGAGCAGTACTTC.

The V and J genes are TRBV3-1 (or the pseudogene TRBV3-2) and TRBJ2-3; D gene uncertain. Germline CDR1 LGHDT, CDR2 YNNKEL (reference sequence). The ends were cut back, 1 base at V and 5 bases at J, with 10 bases in the middle. The CDR3 sequence is 14 residues long. CDR3 protein: CASSQVFRKDTQYF. CDR3 nucleotides: TGTGCCAGCAGCCAAGTATTCCGTAAAGATACGCAGTATTTT.

CDR3 sequence: CASSLGPGTGDGYTF. The CDR3, as DNA: TGCGCCAGCAGCTTGGGACCCGGGACAGGTGACGGCTACACCTTC. The rearrangement links TRBV5-1 to TRBJ1-2, with 8 bases aligning to TRBD1. The CDR3 totals 15 residues. Germline CDR1 SGHRS, CDR2 YFSETQ. J gave up 8 bases and V 0 bases, and 9 bases lay outside the gene matches. Full variable domain (missing parts from reference TRBV5-1 and TRBJ1-2): KAGVTQTPRYLIKTRGQQVTLSCSPISGHRSVSWYQQTPGQGLQFLFEYFSETQRNKGNFPGRFSGRQFSNSRSEMNVSTLELGDSALYLCASSLGPGTGDGYTFGSGTRLTVV.

V is TRBV9 and J is TRBJ2-7; 13 bases fit TRBD2. V was pared by 7 bases and J by 2 bases, with 15 bases of the junction left unmatched. The CDR3 runs to 18 residues. Germline lookup yields CDR1 SGDLS and CDR2 YYNGEE. The CDR3 coding sequence is TGTGCCAGCGGCCTAGAGACTAGCGGGAGGTATACCACCTACGAGCAGTACTTC. This sequence encodes CASGLETSGRYTTYEQYF.

The rearrangement uses TRBV19 and TRBJ1-1; the match to TRBD1 covers 8 bases. CDR3 length equals 14 residues. Trimming cost V 5 bases and J 3 bases; bases outside gene matches: 5. Germline CDR1 and CDR2: LNHDA and SQIVND (reference sequence). The chain's CDR3 is CASSLGQGDTEAFF. CDR3 in DNA: TGTGCCAGTAGTCTAGGACAGGGCGACACTGAAGCTTTCTTT.

V and J are TRBV28 and TRBJ1-6; D uncertain. CDR1 and CDR2 from the germline V gene are MDHEN and SYDVKM. The V and J ends lost 3 bases and 10 bases respectively, with 7 bases between them. CDR3 length equals 12 residues. In DNA, the CDR3 is TGTGCCAGCAGTTTGGCGGGCTCACCCCTCCACTTT. Its translation: CASSLAGSPLHF.

The gene calls are TRBV5-1 and TRBJ2-7; the match to TRBD1 covers 7 bases. Germline trimming cut 0 bases from V and 3 bases from J; bases unmatched to any gene: 3. Germline CDR1 reads SGHRS; CDR2 reads YFSETQ. The CDR3 runs 14 residues. The CDR3 coding sequence is TGCGCCAGCAGCTTGGGGACAGGCCTCTACGAGCAGTACTTC. It codes for CASSLGTGLYEQYF.

V and J are TRBV6-5 and TRBJ1-3; TRBD1 matches at 7 bases. The CDR3 spans 15 residues. Germline trimming cut 4 bases from V and 3 bases from J; bases unmatched to any gene: 6. Per germline, CDR1 MNHEY and CDR2 SVGAGI. In DNA form, the CDR3 reads TGTGCCAGCAGTTTGGACAGGCTGGGTGGAAACACCATATATTTT. It codes for CASSLDRLGGNTIYF.

The chain links TRBV7-8 to TRBJ2-2, with 9 bases matching TRBD1. The germline V gene encodes CDR1 SGHVS and CDR2 FQNEAQ. Trimming removed 5 bases from V and 7 bases from J; junction bases left unmatched: 11. CDR3 length: 16 amino acids. The chain's CDR3 is CASSPQQGALGGELFF. The DNA of the CDR3 is TGTGCCAGCAGCCCCCAACAGGGGGCCTTAGGCGGGGAGCTGTTTTTT.

V usage is TRBV4-1 and J usage is TRBJ1-4; D might be TRBD1 (6 bases). This CDR3 region has 14 residues. The V gene lost 2 bases and the J gene lost 7 bases, with 11 bases spanning the gap. CDR1 MGHRA and CDR2 YSYEKL come from the germline V gene. In DNA, the CDR3 is TGCGCCAGCAGCCAAATAAACAGGGTTGAAAAACTGTTTTTT. Its protein product is CASSQINRVEKLFF.

This chain links TRBV27 with TRBJ2-3, with 7 bases that match TRBD1. V shed 4 bases and J 0 bases; nucleotides not matched to a gene: 7. The CDR3 runs 16 residues. CDR1 MNHEY and CDR2 SMNVEV come from the germline V gene (reference sequence). CDR3: CASSSPGGRSTDTQYF. In DNA, the CDR3 is TGTGCCAGCAGTTCACCAGGGGGACGGAGCACAGATACGCAGTATTTT.

This chain joins TRBV7-8 and TRBJ1-4, with unresolved D. This CDR3 region has 15 residues. V lost 0 bases to trimming and J lost 2 bases, with 7 bases between them. CDR1 and CDR2 from the germline V gene are SGHVS and FQNEAQ. CDR3 loop: CASSLARFTNEKLFF. CDR3 DNA: TGTGCCAGCAGCTTAGCCAGGTTCACTAATGAAAAACTGTTTTTT.

The V and J genes are TRBV4-1 and TRBJ2-2, with TRBD2 identical over 8 bases. The CDR3 consists of 21 residues. Germline V gene sequence: CDR1 MGHRA, CDR2 YSYEKL. With 2 bases clipped from V and 5 bases from J, the junction kept 22 bases outside the gene matches. The CDR3 spells CASSQLPFGGTSSFWTGELFF. In nucleotides, the CDR3 is TGCGCCAGCAGCCAATTGCCTTTTGGTGGGACTAGTTCTTTTTGGACCGGGGAGCTGTTTTTT.

The rearrangement uses TRBV30 and TRBJ1-2; 7 bases agree with TRBD1. The germline V gene has CDR1 GTSNPN and CDR2 SVGIG (reference sequence). Losses at the gene ends were 2 bases for V and 1 base for J; bases not matched to a gene: 7. The CDR3 loop spans 15 amino acids. CDR3 nucleotides: TGTGCCTGGAGTCGGGACAGATCTCGTAACTATGGCTACACCTTC. It encodes CAWSRDRSRNYGYTF.

This sequence joins TRBV24-1 and TRBJ1-2, with D perhaps matching TRBD1 (5 bases). Trimming stripped 4 bases from V and 0 bases from J, with 8 bases between. This CDR3 has 14 residues. Germline V gene lookup returns CDR1 KGHDR and CDR2 SFDVKD. The CDR3 DNA follows: TGTGCCACCAGTGACGACAGTGCTAACTATGGCTACACCTTC. Residues: CATSDDSANYGYTF.

V gene TRBV30 combines with J gene TRBJ2-7; D is unclear. Trimming shortened V by 1 base and J by 9 bases, and 13 bases separated the two germline ends. Germline lookup yields CDR1 GTSNPN and CDR2 SVGIG (reference sequence). This CDR3 spans 12 amino acids. CDR3 loop: CAWSDSTGVQYF. CDR3 in DNA: TGTGCCTGGAGTGATTCCACCGGTGTGCAGTACTTC.